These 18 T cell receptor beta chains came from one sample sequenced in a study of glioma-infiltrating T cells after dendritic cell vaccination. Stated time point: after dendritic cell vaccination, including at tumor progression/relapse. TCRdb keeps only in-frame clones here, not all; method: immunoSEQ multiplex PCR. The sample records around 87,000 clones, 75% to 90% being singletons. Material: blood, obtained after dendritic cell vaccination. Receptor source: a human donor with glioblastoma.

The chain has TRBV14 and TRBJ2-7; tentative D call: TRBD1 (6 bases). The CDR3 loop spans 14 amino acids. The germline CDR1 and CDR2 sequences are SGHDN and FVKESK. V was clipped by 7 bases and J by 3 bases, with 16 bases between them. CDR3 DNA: TGTGCCAGCAACATAAAGGGGGTAAGCTACGAGCAGTACTTC. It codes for CASNIKGVSYEQYF.

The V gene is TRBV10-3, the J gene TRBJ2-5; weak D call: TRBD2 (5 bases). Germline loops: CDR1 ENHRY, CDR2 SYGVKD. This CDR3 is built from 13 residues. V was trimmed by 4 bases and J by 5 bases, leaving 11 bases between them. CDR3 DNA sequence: TGTGCCATCAGTGGAGGGTTAGGGGAGACCCAGTACTTC. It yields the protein CAISGGLGETQYF.

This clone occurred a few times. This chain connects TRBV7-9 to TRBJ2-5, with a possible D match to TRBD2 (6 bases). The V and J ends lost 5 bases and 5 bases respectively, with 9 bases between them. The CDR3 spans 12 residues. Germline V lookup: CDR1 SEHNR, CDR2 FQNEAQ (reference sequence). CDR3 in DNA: TGTGCCAGCAGCGCCGGAGGGGAGACCCAGTACTTC. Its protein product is CASSAGGETQYF. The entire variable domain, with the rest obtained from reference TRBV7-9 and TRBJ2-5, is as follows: DTGVSQNPRHKITKRGQNVTFRCDPISEHNRLYWYRQTLGQGPEFLTYFQNEAQLEKSRLLSDRFSAERPKGSFSTLEIQRTEQGDSAMYLCASSAGGETQYFGPGTRLLVL.

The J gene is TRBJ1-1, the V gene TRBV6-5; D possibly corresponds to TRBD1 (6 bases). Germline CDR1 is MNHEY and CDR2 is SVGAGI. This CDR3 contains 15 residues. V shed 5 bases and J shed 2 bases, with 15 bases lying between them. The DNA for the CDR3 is TGTGCCAGCAGTCCCTACTGGACAGATAACACTGAAGCTTTCTTT. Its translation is CASSPYWTDNTEAFF.

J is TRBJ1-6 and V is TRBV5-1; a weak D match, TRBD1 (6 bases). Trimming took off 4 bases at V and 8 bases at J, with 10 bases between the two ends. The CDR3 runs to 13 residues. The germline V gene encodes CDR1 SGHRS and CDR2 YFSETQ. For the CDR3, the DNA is TGCGCCAGCAGCCCCAGGGGTGATTCACCCCTCCACTTT. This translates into CASSPRGDSPLHF.

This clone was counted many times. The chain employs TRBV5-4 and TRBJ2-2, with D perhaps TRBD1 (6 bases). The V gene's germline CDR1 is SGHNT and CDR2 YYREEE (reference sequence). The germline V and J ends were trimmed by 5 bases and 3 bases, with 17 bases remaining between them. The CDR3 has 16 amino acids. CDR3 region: CASSPPTGRDTGELFF. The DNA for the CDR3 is TGTGCCAGCAGTCCCCCAACAGGGCGGGACACCGGGGAGCTGTTTTTT. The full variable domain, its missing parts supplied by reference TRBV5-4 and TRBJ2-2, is ETGVTQSPTHLIKTRGQQVTLRCSSQSGHNTVSWYQQALGQGPQFIFQYYREEENGRGNFPPRFSGLQFPNYSSELNVNALELDDSALYLCASSPPTGRDTGELFFGEGSRLTVL.

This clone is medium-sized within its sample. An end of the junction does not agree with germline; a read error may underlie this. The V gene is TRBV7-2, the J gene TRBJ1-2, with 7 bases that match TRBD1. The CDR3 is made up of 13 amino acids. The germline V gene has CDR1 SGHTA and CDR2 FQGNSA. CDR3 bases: TGTGCCAGCAGCTTAGCCGTAGGCCGGGACAGAGGATTC. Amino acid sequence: CASSLAVGRDRGF.

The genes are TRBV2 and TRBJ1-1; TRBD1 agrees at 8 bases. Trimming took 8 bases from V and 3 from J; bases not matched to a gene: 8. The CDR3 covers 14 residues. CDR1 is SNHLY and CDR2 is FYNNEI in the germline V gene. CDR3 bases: TGTGCCAGCGGCAAGACAGGGGTGGACACTGAAGCTTTCTTT. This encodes CASGKTGVDTEAFF. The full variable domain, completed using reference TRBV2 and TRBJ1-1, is EPEVTQTPSHQVTQMGQEVILRCVPISNHLYFYWYRQILGQKVEFLVSFYNNEISEKSEIFDDQFSVERPDGSNFTLKIRSTKLEDSAMYFCASGKTGVDTEAFFGQGTRLTVV.

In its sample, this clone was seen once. The CDR3 bases are TGTGCCAGCAGCCTGGACTCGCACGCTGAAGCTTTCTTT. It encodes CASSLDSHAEAFF. V and J are TRBV7-9 and TRBJ1-1; D gene unclear. CDR3 length: 13 residues. Germline CDR1 is SEHNR and CDR2 is FQNEAQ (reference sequence). Deletions cut 5 bases from V and 6 bases from J, with 13 bases between.

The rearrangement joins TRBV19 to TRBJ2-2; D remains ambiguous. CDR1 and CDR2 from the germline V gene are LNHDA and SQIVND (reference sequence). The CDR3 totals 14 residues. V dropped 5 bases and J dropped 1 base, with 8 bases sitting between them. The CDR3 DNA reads TGTGCCAGTAGTGAGTCGGTGAACACCGGGGAGCTGTTTTTT. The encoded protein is CASSESVNTGELFF.

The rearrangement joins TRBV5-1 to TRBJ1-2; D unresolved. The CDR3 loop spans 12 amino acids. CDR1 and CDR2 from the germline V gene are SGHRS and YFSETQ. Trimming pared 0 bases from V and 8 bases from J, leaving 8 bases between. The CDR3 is CASSLDGEGYTF. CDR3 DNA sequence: TGCGCCAGCAGCTTGGATGGAGAGGGCTACACCTTC.

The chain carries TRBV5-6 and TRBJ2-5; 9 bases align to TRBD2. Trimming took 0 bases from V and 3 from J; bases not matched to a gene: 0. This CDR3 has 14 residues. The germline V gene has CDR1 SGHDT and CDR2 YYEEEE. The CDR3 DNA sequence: TGTGCCAGCAGCTTGGGCGGGGGGGAAGAGACCCAGTACTTC. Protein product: CASSLGGGEETQYF.

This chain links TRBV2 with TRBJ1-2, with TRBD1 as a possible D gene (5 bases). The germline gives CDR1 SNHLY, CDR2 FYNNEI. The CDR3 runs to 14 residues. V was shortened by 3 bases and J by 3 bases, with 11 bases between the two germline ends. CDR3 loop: CASSDSDSHYGYTF. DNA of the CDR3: TGTGCCAGCAGTGACAGCGACAGCCACTATGGCTACACCTTC.

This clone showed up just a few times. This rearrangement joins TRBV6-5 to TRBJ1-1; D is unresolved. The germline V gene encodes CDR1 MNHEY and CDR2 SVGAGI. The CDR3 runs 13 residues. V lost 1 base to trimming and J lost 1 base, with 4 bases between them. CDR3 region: CASSYFQNTEAFF. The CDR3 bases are TGTGCCAGCAGTTACTTCCAGAACACTGAAGCTTTCTTT.

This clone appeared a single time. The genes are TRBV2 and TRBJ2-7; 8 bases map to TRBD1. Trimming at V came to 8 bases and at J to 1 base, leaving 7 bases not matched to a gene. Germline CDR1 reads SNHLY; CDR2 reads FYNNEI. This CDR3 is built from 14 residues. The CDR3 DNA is TGTGCCAGCCTGCCGGGACAGGAGTCCTACGAGCAGTACTTC. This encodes CASLPGQESYEQYF.

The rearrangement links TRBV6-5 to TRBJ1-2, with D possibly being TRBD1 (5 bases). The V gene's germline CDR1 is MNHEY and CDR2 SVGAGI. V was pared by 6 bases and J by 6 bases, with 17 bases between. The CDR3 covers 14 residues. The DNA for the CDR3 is TGTGCCAGCAGCCCCGGACAAATTTTGGATGGCTACACCTTC. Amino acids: CASSPGQILDGYTF.

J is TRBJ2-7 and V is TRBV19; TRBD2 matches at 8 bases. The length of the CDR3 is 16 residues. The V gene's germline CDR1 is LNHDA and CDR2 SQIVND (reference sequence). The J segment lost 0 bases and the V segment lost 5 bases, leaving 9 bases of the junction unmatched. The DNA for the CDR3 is TGTGCCAGTAGTCCAGTAGCGGGGAGCAGCTCCTACGAGCAGTACTTC. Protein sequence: CASSPVAGSSSYEQYF.

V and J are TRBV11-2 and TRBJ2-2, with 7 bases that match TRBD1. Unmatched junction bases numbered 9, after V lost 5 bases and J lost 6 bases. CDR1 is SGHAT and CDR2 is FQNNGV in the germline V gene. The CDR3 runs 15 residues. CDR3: CASSTDRAGSGELFF. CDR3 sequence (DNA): TGTGCCAGCAGCACTGACAGGGCCGGGTCCGGGGAGCTGTTTTTT.